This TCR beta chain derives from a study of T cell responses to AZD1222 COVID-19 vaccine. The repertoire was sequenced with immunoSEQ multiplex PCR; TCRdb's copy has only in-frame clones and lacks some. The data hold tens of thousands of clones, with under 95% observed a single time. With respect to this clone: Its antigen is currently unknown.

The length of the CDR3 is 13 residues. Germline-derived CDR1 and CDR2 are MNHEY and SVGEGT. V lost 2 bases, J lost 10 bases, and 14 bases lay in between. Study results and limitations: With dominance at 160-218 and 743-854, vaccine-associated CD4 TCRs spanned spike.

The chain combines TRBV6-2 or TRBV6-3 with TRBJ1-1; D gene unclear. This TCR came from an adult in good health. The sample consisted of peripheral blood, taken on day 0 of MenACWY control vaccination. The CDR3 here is CASSYGLVTRAFF. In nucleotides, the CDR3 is TGTGCCAGCAGTTACGGATTGGTTACCCGAGCTTTCTTT.